This T cell receptor beta chain was retrieved from a study of blood T cell repertoires in COVID-19. Assay used: immunoSEQ multiplex PCR; TCRdb lists only in-frame clones, some missing. The sample lists tens of thousands of clones; roughly 68% were seen once. The germline gives CDR1 MDHEN, CDR2 SYDVKM. The CDR3 has 14 amino acids. Trimming shortened V by 7 bases and J by 3 bases, and 16 bases separated the two germline ends. This TCR derives from a man older than 75 with acute or convalescent COVID-19. The source material was peripheral blood. The genes are TRBV28 and TRBJ2-7, with D possibly being TRBD1 (5 bases). The CDR3 is CASTLSQENYEQYF. CDR3 DNA sequence: TGTGCCAGCACCTTATCACAGGAAAACTACGAGCAGTACTTC.